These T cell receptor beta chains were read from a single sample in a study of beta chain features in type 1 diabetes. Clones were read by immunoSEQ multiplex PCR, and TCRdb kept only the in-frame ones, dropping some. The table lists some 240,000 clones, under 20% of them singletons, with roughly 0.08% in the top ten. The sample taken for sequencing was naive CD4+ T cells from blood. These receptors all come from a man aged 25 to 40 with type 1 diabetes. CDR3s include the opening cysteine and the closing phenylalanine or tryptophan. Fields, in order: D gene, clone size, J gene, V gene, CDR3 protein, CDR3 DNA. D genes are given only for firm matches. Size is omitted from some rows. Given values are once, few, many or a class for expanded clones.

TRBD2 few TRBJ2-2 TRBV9 CASSGRLAEYTGELFF TGTGCCAGCAGCGGGAGACTAGCGGAGTACACCGGGGAGCTGTTTTTT
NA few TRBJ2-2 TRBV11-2 CASSPVGTPNTGELFF TGTGCCAGCAGCCCGGTAGGGACGCCGAACACCGGGGAGCTGTTTTTT
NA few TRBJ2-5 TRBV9 CASSVGAEETQYF TGTGCCAGCAGCGTAGGGGCAGAAGAGACCCAGTACTTC
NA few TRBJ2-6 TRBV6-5 CASSPETGANVLTF TGTGCCAGCAGCCCCGAAACAGGGGCCAACGTCCTGACTTTC
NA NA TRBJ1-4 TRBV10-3 CAISTALHEKLFF TGTGCCATCAGTACGGCTCTGCATGAAAAACTGTTTTTT
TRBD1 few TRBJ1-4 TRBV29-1 CSVGTGGVGEKLFF TGCAGCGTCGGGACAGGGGGCGTCGGTGAAAAACTGTTTTTT
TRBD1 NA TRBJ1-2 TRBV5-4 CASRRPTGVDGYTF TGTGCCAGCAGGCGCCCGACAGGGGTCGATGGCTACACCTTC
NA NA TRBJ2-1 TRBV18 CASSPSPSGNEQFF TGTGCCAGCTCACCATCACCCTCGGGGAATGAGCAGTTCTTC
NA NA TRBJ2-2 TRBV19 CASSIREAGELFF TGTGCCAGTAGTATACGCGAGGCCGGGGAGCTGTTTTTT
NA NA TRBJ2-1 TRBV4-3 CASSQVTHAGYNEQFF TGCGCCAGCAGCCAAGTTACCCACGCGGGGTACAATGAGCAGTTCTTC
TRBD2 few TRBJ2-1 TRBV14 CASSQLGLEDEQFF TGTGCCAGCAGCCAACTTGGACTAGAGGATGAGCAGTTCTTC
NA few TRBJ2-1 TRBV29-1 CSAHIVGDNYNEQFF TGCAGCGCTCACATAGTAGGGGACAACTACAATGAGCAGTTCTTC